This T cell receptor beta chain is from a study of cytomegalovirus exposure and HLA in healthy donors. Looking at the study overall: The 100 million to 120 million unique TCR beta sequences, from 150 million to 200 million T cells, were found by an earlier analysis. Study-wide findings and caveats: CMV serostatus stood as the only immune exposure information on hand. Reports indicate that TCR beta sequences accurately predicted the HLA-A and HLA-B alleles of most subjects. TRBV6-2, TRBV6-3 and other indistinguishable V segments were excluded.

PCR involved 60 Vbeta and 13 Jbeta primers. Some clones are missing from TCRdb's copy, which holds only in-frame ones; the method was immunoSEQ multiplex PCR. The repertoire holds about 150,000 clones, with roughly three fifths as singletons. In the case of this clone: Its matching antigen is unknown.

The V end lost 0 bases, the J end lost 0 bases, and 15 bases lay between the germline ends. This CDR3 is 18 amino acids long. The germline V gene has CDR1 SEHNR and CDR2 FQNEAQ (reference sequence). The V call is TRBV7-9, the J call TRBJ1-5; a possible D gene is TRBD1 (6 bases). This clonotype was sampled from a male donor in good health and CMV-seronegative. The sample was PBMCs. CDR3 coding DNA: TGTGCCAGCAGCTTAGCGCGGGGGCCATCAAATAGCAATCAGCCCCAGCATTTT. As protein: CASSLARGPSNSNQPQHF. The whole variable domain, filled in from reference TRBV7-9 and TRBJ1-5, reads DTGVSQNPRHKITKRGQNVTFRCDPISEHNRLYWYRQTLGQGPEFLTYFQNEAQLEKSRLLSDRFSAERPKGSFSTLEIQRTEQGDSAMYLCASSLARGPSNSNQPQHFGDGTRLSIL.